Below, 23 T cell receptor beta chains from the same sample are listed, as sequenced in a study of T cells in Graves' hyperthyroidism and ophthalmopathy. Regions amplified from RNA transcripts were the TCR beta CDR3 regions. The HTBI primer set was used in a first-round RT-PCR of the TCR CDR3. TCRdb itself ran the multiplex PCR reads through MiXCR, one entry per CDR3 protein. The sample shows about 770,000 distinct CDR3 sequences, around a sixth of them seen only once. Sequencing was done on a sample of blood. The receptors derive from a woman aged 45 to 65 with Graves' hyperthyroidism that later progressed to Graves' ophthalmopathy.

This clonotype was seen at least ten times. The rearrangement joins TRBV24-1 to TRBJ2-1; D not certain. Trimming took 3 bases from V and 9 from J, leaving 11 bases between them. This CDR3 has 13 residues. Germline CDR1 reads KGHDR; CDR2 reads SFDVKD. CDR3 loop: CATSDPHAVEQFF. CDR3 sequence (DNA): TGTGCCACCAGTGATCCCCACGCGGTTGAGCAGTTCTTC.

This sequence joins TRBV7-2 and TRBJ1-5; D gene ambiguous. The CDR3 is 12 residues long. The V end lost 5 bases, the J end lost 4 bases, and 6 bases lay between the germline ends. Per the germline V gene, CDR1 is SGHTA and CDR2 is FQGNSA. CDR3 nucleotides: TGTGCCAGCAGCATAAAGAATCAGCCCCAGCATTTT. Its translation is CASSIKNQPQHF. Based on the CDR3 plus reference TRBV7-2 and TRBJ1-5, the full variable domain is GAGVSQSPSNKVTEKGKDVELRCDPISGHTALYWYRQSLGQGLEFLIYFQGNSAPDKSGLPSDRFSAERTGGSVSTLTIQRTQQEDSAVYLCASSIKNQPQHFGDGTRLSIL.

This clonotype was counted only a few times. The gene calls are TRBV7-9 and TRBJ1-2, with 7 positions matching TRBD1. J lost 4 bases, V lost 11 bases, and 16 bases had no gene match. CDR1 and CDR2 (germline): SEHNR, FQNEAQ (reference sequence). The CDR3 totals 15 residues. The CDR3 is CAGFVGTANSYGYTF. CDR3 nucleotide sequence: TGTGCCGGCTTTGTCGGGACAGCAAATTCCTATGGCTACACCTTC.

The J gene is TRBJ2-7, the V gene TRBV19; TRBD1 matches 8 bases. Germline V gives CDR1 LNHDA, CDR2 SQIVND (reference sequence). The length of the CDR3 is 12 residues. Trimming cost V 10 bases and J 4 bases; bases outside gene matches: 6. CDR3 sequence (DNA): TGTGCCAACCGGACAGGGCGGTACGAGCAGTACTTC. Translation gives CANRTGRYEQYF.

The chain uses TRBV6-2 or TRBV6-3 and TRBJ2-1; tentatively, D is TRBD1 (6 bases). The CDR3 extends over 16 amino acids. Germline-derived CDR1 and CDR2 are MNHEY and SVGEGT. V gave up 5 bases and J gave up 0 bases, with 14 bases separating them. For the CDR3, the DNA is TGTGCCAGCAGTGCCACAGGGCGTACCTCCTACAATGAGCAGTTCTTC. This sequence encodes CASSATGRTSYNEQFF.

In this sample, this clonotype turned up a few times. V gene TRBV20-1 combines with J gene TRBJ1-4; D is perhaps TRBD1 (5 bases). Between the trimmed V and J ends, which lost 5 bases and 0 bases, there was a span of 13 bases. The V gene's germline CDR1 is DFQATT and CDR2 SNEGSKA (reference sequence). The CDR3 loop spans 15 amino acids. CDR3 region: CSAAGAGPTNEKLFF. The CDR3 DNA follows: TGCAGTGCTGCCGGTGCGGGACCAACTAATGAAAAACTGTTTTTT.

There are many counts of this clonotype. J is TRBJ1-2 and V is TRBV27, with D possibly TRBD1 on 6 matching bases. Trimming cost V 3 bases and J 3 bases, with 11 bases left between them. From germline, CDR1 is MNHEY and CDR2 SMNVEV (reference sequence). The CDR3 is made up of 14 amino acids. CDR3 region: CASSFGGPHYGYTF. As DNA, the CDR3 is TGTGCCAGCAGTTTCGGGGGGCCCCACTATGGCTACACCTTC.

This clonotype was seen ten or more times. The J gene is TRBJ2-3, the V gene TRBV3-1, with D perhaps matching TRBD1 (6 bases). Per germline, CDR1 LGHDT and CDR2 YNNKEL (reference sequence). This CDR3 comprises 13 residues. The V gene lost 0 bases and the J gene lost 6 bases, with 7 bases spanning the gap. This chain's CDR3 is CASSQERGDTQYF. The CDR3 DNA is TGTGCCAGCAGCCAAGAAAGGGGGGATACGCAGTATTTT.

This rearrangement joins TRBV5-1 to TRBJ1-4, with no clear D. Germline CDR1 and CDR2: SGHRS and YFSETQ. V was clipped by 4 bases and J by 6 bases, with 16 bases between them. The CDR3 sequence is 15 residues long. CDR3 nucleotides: TGCGCCAGCAGCCCCCGGGTGTCCCAACATGAAAAACTGTTTTTT. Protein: CASSPRVSQHEKLFF.

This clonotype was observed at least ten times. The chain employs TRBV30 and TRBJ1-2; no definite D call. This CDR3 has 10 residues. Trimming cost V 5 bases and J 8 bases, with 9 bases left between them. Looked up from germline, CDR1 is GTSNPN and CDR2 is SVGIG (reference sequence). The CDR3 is CAWFRVGYTF. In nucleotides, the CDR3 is TGTGCCTGGTTTCGGGTGGGCTACACCTTC.

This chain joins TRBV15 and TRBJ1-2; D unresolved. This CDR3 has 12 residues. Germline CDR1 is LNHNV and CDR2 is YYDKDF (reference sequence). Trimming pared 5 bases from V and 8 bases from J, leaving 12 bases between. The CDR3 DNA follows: TGTGCCACCAGCCCCCGTCTGGGCGGCTACACCTTC. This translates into CATSPRLGGYTF.

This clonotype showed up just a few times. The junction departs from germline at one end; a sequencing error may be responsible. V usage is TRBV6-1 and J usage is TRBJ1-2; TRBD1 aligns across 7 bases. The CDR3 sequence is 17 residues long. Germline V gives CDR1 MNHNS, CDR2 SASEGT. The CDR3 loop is CASTLTGRLRGNYDYTF. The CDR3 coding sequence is TGTGCCAGCACCCTGACAGGGAGGTTACGGGGAAACTATGACTACACCTTC.

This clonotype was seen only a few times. The CDR3 spells CASSQPHGDTGELFF. Written as DNA, the CDR3 is TGTGCCAGCAGCCAACCCCACGGAGACACCGGGGAGCTGTTTTTT. The rearrangement uses TRBV3-1 and TRBJ2-2; D remains unclear. CDR1 is LGHDT, CDR2 YNNKEL, per germline (reference sequence). The CDR3 runs 15 residues. Trimming shortened V by 2 bases and J by 3 bases, and 10 bases separated the two germline ends.

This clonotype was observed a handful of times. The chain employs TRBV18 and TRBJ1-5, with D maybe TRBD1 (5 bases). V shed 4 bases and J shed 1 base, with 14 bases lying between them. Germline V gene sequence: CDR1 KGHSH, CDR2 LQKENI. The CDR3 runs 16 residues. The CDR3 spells CASSQQQVGSNQPQHF. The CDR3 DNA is TGTGCCAGCTCACAGCAACAGGTTGGGAGCAATCAGCCCCAGCATTTT.

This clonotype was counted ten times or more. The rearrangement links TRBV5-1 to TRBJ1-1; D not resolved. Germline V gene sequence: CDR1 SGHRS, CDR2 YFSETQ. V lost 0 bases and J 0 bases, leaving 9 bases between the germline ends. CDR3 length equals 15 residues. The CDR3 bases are TGCGCCAGCAGCTTGGATTGGGGAATGAACACTGAAGCTTTCTTT. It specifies CASSLDWGMNTEAFF.

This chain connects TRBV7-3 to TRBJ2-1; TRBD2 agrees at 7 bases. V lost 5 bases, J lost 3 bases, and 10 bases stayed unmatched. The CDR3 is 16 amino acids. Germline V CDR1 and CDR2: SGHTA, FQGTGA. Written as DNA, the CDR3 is TGTGCCAGCAGCCATCGACTAGCCTCGAGCTACAATGAGCAGTTCTTC. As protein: CASSHRLASSYNEQFF.

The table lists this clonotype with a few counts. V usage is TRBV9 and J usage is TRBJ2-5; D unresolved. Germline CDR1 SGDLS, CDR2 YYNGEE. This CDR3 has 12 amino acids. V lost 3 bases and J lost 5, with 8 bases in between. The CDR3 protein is CASSGGLETQYF. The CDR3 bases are TGTGCCAGCAGCGGGGGTTTGGAGACCCAGTACTTC.

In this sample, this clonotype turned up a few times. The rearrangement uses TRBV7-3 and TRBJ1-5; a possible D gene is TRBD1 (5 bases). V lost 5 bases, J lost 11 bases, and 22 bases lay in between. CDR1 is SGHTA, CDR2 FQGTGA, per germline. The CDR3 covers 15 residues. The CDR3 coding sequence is TGTGCCAGCAGCCCCGTGGGGGGGAAAGGAACGTCCCAGCATTTT. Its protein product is CASSPVGGKGTSQHF.

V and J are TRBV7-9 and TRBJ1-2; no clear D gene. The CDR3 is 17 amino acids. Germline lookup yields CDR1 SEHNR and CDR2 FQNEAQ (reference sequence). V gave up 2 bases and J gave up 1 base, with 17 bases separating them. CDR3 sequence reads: CASSLKGSILVNYGYTF. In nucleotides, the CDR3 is TGTGCCAGCAGCTTAAAAGGTTCCATCCTAGTTAACTATGGCTACACCTTC.

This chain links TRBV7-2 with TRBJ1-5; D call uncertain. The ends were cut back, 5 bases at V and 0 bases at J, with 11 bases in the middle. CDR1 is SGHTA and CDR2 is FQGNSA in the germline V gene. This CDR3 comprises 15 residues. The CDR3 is CASSAQTYSNQPQHF. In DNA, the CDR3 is TGTGCCAGCAGCGCCCAAACTTATAGCAATCAGCCCCAGCATTTT.

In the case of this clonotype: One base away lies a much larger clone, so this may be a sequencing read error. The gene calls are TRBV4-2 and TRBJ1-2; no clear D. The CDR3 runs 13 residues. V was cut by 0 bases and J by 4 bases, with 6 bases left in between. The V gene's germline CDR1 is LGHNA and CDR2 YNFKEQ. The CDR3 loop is CASSQEVAYGYTF. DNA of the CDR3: TGTGCCAGCAGCCAAGAGGTGGCCTATGGCTACACCTTC.

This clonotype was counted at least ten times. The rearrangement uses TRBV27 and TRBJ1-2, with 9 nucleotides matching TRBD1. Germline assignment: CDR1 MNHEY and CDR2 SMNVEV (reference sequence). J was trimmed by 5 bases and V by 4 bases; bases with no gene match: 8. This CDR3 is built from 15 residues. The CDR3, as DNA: TGTGCCAGCAGTTCCCCCGGGACAGGGAGTTATGGCTACACCTTC. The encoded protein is CASSSPGTGSYGYTF.

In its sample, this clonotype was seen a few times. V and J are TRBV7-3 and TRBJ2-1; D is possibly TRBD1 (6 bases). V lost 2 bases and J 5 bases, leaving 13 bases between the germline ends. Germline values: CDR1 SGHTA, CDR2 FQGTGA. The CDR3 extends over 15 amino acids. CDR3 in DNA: TGTGCCAGCAGCTTACAGGGGTGGGGGAACAATGAGCAGTTCTTC. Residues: CASSLQGWGNNEQFF. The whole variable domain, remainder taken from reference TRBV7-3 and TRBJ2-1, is GAGVSQTPSNKVTEKGKYVELRCDPISGHTALYWYRQSLGQGPEFLIYFQGTGAADDSGLPNDRFFAVRPEGSVSTLKIQRTERGDSAVYLCASSLQGWGNNEQFFGPGTRLTVL.